This record covers a single TCR beta chain. The sample belongs to a study of cytomegalovirus exposure and HLA in healthy donors. Use of 60 Vbeta and 13 Jbeta primers characterized the PCR. The protocol was immunoSEQ multiplex PCR, while the TCRdb copy is restricted to in-frame clones and leaves out a portion. The sample consists of more than 95,000 clones, around 72% of them appearing once. CDR1 is SGDLS, CDR2 YYNGEE, per germline. V lost 4 bases and J 5 bases, leaving 19 bases between the germline ends. This CDR3 comprises 16 residues. The chain combines TRBV9 with TRBJ2-1; weak D call: TRBD2 (6 bases). The sequenced sample was PBMCs. This clonotype originated in a man aged 30 to 45 in good health and CMV-seronegative. The CDR3: CASSTFSGGVNNEQFF. In nucleotides, the CDR3 is TGTGCCAGCAGCACCTTTAGCGGAGGGGTAAACAATGAGCAGTTCTTC.